This TCR beta chain was profiled in a study of regulatory T cells in long-lasting Graves disease. Study background: In persistent Graves' disease, antithyroid drugs had been taken for over 5 years and TSH receptor antibodies stayed positive. Points from the study as a whole: Patients with persistent Graves' had lower TCR diversity than newly diagnosed patients.

The V gene's germline CDR1 is SGHVS and CDR2 FQNEAQ. The length of the CDR3 is 14 residues. Trimming cost V 4 bases and J 3 bases; bases outside gene matches: 4. The table lists this clonotype with many counts. No antigen is known for it. Library construction for TCR beta used iRepertoire HTBI primers and Arm-PCR of CDR3 regions. TCRdb reprocessed the multiplex PCR reads with MiXCR, giving one entry per CDR3 protein. The sample contains roughly 400,000 distinct CDR3 sequences, around 23% of which appear only once. This sample's time point: persistent/refractory GD, antithyroid drugs over 5 years with positive TRAb. RNA from PBMCs was the source of the TCR library.

This receptor was obtained from a female donor with Graves disease. This specimen was peripheral blood mononuclear cells (PBMCs), taken when the disease was refractory, from a patient treated with antithyroid drugs. The J gene is TRBJ2-7, the V gene TRBV7-8; 9 nucleotides match TRBD2. CDR3 amino acids: CASSSGTSYYEQYF. The CDR3 nucleotides are TGTGCCAGCAGCTCCGGGACTAGCTACTACGAGCAGTACTTC.